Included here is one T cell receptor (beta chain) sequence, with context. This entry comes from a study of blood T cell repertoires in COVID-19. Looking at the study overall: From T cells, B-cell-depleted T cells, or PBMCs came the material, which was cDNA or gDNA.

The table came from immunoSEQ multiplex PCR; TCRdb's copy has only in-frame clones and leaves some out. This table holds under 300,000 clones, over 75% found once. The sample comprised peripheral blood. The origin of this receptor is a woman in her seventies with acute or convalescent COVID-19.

In nucleotides, the CDR3 is TGTGCCAGCAGTGAATCGGGGGTAGGCAATGAAAAACTGTTTTTT. The encoded protein is CASSESGVGNEKLFF. The V and J genes are TRBV6-1 and TRBJ1-4; D possibly corresponds to TRBD1 (5 bases). There are 15 residues in the CDR3. CDR1 MNHNS and CDR2 SASEGT come from the germline V gene. The V end was cut by 2 bases, the J end by 5 bases, with 12 bases between.